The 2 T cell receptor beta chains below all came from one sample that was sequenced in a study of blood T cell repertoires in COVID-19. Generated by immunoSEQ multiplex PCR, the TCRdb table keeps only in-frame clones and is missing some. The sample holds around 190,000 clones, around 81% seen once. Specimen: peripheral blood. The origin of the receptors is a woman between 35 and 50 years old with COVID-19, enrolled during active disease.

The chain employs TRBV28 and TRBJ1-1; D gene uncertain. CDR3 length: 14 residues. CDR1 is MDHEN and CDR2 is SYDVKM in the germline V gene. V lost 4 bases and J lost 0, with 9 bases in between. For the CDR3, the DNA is TGTGCCAGCAGTTCCCCGGGATTGAACACTGAAGCTTTCTTT. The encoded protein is CASSSPGLNTEAFF.

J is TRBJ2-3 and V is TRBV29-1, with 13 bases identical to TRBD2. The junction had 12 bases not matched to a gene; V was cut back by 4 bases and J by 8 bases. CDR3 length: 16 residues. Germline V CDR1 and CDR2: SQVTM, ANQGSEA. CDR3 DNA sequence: TGCAGCGTTGCAGGACTAGCGGGGGCCTCGCGCGGTACGCAGTATTTT. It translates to CSVAGLAGASRGTQYF.